These 14 T cell receptor beta chains were sequenced from one sample in a study of CD8+ T cells in alopecia areata. RNA, once extracted, was reverse transcribed into cDNA for use as the sequencing template. Produced via immunoSEQ multiplex PCR; TCRdb's table is partial and in-frame only. The data show about 200,000 clones, with approximately 60% seen just once and around 5.1% held by the top ten. The sequenced sample was CD8+ T cells sorted from blood. Receptors originate from a human donor in good health.

This chain connects TRBV5-1 to TRBJ2-3, with 9 bases lining up with TRBD2. V lost 2 bases to trimming and J lost 4 bases; unmatched junction nucleotides: 8. Germline CDR1 SGHRS, CDR2 YFSETQ. The CDR3 extends over 16 amino acids. The CDR3 loop reads CASSLGGGGASDTQYF. The CDR3 DNA follows: TGCGCCAGCAGCTTAGGAGGCGGGGGGGCCTCAGATACGCAGTATTTT.

The chain joins TRBV4-1 to TRBJ2-5; 8 bases match TRBD1. The germline CDR1 and CDR2 sequences are MGHRA and YSYEKL. The CDR3 spans 15 residues. V shed 4 bases, J shed 11 bases, and the junction held 15 bases outside the gene matches. CDR3 residues: CASSPWTGSGGEQYF. Written as DNA, the CDR3 is TGCGCCAGCAGCCCTTGGACAGGGTCAGGGGGAGAGCAGTACTTC.

The chain recombines TRBV29-1 with TRBJ1-1; a weak D match, TRBD1 (5 bases). There are 13 residues in the CDR3. V gave up 4 bases and J gave up 5 bases, with 14 bases separating them. CDR1 and CDR2 (germline): SQVTM, ANQGSEA. This CDR3 reads CSVVLGGGTEAFF. The CDR3 bases are TGCAGCGTTGTCCTGGGCGGGGGAACTGAAGCTTTCTTT.

The gene calls are TRBV4-1 and TRBJ2-7, with D possibly TRBD2 on 5 matching bases. V was cut by 5 bases and J by 0 bases, with 11 bases left in between. CDR3 size: 14 residues. CDR1 and CDR2 (germline): MGHRA, YSYEKL. The CDR3 is CASSLTGSSYEQYF. Written as DNA, the CDR3 is TGCGCCAGCAGCTTGACTGGGAGCTCCTACGAGCAGTACTTC.

This clone was picked up a small number of times. An end of the junction does not agree with germline; a read error may underlie this. J is TRBJ2-2 and V is TRBV10-1; D gene ambiguous. The germline V gene has CDR1 WNHNN and CDR2 SYGVQD (reference sequence). The CDR3 is 14 residues long. The CDR3 region is CATSVFLNTGELFF. The DNA of the CDR3 is TGCGCCACCAGTGTGTTTCTGAACACCGGGGAGCTGTTTTTT.

This clone has just one count. The V call is TRBV2, the J call TRBJ1-6; D uncertain. Germline V gene lookup returns CDR1 SNHLY and CDR2 FYNNEI. The CDR3 is made up of 11 amino acids. Trimming shortened V by 8 bases and J by 7 bases, and 6 bases separated the two germline ends. The CDR3 is CASGRNSPLHF. The CDR3 DNA reads as TGTGCCAGCGGTAGGAATTCACCCCTCCACTTT. The full variable domain, its missing parts supplied by reference TRBV2 and TRBJ1-6, is EPEVTQTPSHQVTQMGQEVILRCVPISNHLYFYWYRQILGQKVEFLVSFYNNEISEKSEIFDDQFSVERPDGSNFTLKIRSTKLEDSAMYFCASGRNSPLHFGNGTRLTVT.

The chain links TRBV11-2 to TRBJ2-7, with TRBD1 as a possible D gene (5 bases). V shed 0 bases and J shed 0 bases, with 12 bases lying between them. The CDR3 covers 16 residues. CDR1 is SGHAT, CDR2 FQNNGV, per germline. The CDR3 DNA reads TGTGCCAGCAGCTTAGATGGCAGGGCTAGCTCCTACGAGCAGTACTTC. Amino acids: CASSLDGRASSYEQYF.

The J gene is TRBJ2-5, the V gene TRBV11-3, with D perhaps TRBD1 (5 bases). Trimming took off 4 bases at V and 4 bases at J, with 7 bases between the two ends. This CDR3 is built from 12 residues. The germline V gene encodes CDR1 SGHNT and CDR2 YENEEA. The CDR3 loop reads CASSSGSETQYF. Here the CDR3 DNA reads TGTGCCAGCAGCTCAGGGTCAGAGACCCAGTACTTC. Complete variable domain (other parts from reference TRBV11-3 and TRBJ2-5): EAGVVQSPRYKIIEKKQPVAFWCNPISGHNTLYWYLQNLGQGPELLIRYENEEAVDDSQLPKDRFSAERLKGVDSTLKIQPAELGDSAVYLCASSSGSETQYFGPGTRLLVL.

The chain carries TRBV30 and TRBJ2-7; D unclear. Germline V gene data show CDR1 as GTSNPN and CDR2 as SVGIG (reference sequence). This CDR3 contains 11 residues. V was pared by 1 base and J by 6 bases, with 7 bases between. The CDR3 nucleotides read TGTGCCTGGAGTGAGGGCAGCGAGCAGTACTTC. Its translation: CAWSEGSEQYF.

The DNA of the CDR3 is TGCAGCGTTCCGGGACAGGGAAAAGATGAAAAACTGTTTTTT. This translates into CSVPGQGKDEKLFF. The V call is TRBV29-1, the J call TRBJ1-4; 9 positions agree with TRBD1. The germline CDR1 and CDR2 sequences are SQVTM and ANQGSEA. This CDR3 has 14 residues. V lost 5 bases to trimming and J lost 6 bases; unmatched junction nucleotides: 7.

This chain links TRBV29-1 with TRBJ2-1, with D perhaps matching TRBD1 or TRBD2 (6 bases each). The CDR3 runs 13 residues. Trimming shortened V by 8 bases and J by 4 bases, and 15 bases separated the two germline ends. In germline, CDR1 is SQVTM, CDR2 ANQGSEA. CDR3 sequence (DNA): TGCAGCTTGAGGGGGGCCTTGTACAATGAGCAGTTCTTC. Translating gives CSLRGALYNEQFF.

V gene TRBV6-6 combines with J gene TRBJ2-5, with a weak D call TRBD1 (5 bases). Trimming cost V 6 bases and J 5 bases, with 10 bases left between them. In germline, CDR1 is MNHNY, CDR2 SVGAGI (reference sequence). There are 12 residues in the CDR3. The CDR3: CASSVPGETQYF. CDR3 bases: TGTGCCAGCAGCGTTCCAGGGGAGACCCAGTACTTC.

This sequence joins TRBV19 and TRBJ2-2; either TRBD1 or TRBD2 may fit D (6 bases each). In germline, CDR1 is LNHDA, CDR2 SQIVND (reference sequence). This CDR3 comprises 14 residues. V lost 5 bases and J 4 bases, leaving 11 bases between the germline ends. The CDR3 bases are TGTGCCAGTAGTTCCTCGGGGGCCACCGGGGAGCTGTTTTTT. It codes for CASSSSGATGELFF.

The chain links TRBV6-6 to TRBJ2-7; a weak D match, TRBD2 (5 bases). Germline CDR1 and CDR2: MNHNY and SVGAGI (reference sequence). V was trimmed by 8 bases and J by 6 bases, leaving 17 bases between them. This CDR3 is built from 13 residues. The CDR3 reads CASAGLLVAEQYF. The CDR3 DNA reads TGTGCCAGCGCTGGACTCCTAGTCGCCGAGCAGTACTTC.